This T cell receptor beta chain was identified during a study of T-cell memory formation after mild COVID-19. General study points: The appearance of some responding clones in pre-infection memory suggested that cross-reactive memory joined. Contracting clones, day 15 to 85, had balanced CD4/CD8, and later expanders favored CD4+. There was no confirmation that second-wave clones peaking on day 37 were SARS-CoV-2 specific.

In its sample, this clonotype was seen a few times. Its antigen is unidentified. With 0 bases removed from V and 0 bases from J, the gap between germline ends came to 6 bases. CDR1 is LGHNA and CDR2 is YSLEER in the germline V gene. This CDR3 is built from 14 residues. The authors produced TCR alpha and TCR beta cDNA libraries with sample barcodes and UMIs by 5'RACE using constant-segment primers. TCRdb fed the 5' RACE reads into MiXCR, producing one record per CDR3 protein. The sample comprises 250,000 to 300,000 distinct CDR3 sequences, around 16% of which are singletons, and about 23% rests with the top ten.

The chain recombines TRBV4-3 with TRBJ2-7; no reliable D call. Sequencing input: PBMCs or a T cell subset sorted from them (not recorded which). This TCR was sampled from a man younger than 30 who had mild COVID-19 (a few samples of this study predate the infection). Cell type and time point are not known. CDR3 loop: CASSQDGDSYEQYF. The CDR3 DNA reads TGCGCCAGCAGCCAAGATGGAGACTCCTACGAGCAGTACTTC.